This T cell receptor (beta chain) was recorded in a study of T cells in Graves' hyperthyroidism and ophthalmopathy. Findings and limits, study-wide: Most clonotypes expanded in thyroid above 0.001 were likewise present in blood. The model made its ophthalmopathy prediction, and onset followed a median about 6 months later.

Amplification yielded TCR beta CDR3 regions, with RNA transcripts as the source. The HTBI primer set served for first-round RT-PCR of the TCR CDR3. MiXCR was run by TCRdb on the multiplex PCR reads, yielding one entry per CDR3 protein. The sample includes 550,000 to 650,000 distinct CDR3 sequences, around 15% of them seen just once. This clonotype was recorded at least ten times. Its specificity is unknown. CDR3 size: 13 residues. The germline V and J ends were trimmed by 3 bases and 3 bases, with 6 bases remaining between them. Germline assignment: CDR1 SGHTA and CDR2 FQGTGA. No ophthalmopathy progression within 18 months constituted stable Graves' hyperthyroidism. The hyperthyroidism was newly diagnosed and had lasted under 2 months; the patients were aged 18 to 65.

The rearrangement joins TRBV7-3 to TRBJ2-1; no reliable D call. The sample was blood. The sequence was collected from a woman aged 40 to 49 with Graves' hyperthyroidism. CDR3 loop: CASSLGSYNEQFF. The CDR3 region has the DNA TGTGCCAGCAGCTTGGGCAGCTACAATGAGCAGTTCTTC.